This T cell receptor (beta chain) was identified during a study of T cells after yellow fever vaccination. V was cut by 4 bases and J by 4 bases, with 5 bases left in between. The CDR3 consists of 12 residues. CDR1 is SEHNR, CDR2 FQNEAQ, per germline (reference sequence). Study outcomes and limitations: Primary-vaccination clones mostly resurfaced post-booster (around 96% CD4, just under 90% CD8).

TCRdb passed the 5' RACE reads through MiXCR, listing each CDR3 protein once. Among tens of thousands of distinct CDR3 sequences, 7.4% were seen once, and the ten largest hold about 38%. This clonotype was observed at least ten times. The antigen remains undetermined. The rearrangement joins TRBV7-9 to TRBJ2-1; no definite D call. The sequenced sample was CD8+ T cells sorted from PBMCs, obtained 15 days after the yellow fever booster vaccination. This TCR came from a man aged 25-45 years who received the YFV17D yellow fever vaccine. CDR3 coding DNA: TGTGCCAGCAGCTCAGGATACAATGAGCAGTTCTTC. It is translated as CASSSGYNEQFF. The complete variable domain, with remaining parts taken from reference TRBV7-9 and TRBJ2-1, reads DTGVSQNPRHKITKRGQNVTFRCDPISEHNRLYWYRQTLGQGPEFLTYFQNEAQLEKSRLLSDRFSAERPKGSFSTLEIQRTEQGDSAMYLCASSSGYNEQFFGPGTRLTVL.